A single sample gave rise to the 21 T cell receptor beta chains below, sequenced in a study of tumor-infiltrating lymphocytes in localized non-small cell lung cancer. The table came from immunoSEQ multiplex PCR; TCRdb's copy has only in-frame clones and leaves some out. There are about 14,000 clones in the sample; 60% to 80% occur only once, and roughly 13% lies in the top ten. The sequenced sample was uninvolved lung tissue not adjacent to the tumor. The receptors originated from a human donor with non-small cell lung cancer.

CDR3: CASSAYPPGVTSYEQYF. Here the CDR3 DNA reads TGTGCCAGCAGCGCTTACCCGCCTGGGGTCACAAGCTACGAGCAGTACTTC. This chain uses TRBV14 with TRBJ2-7, with unresolved D. CDR1 and CDR2 (germline): SGHDN, FVKESK. V was pared by 5 bases and J by 3 bases, with 23 bases between. The CDR3 covers 17 residues.

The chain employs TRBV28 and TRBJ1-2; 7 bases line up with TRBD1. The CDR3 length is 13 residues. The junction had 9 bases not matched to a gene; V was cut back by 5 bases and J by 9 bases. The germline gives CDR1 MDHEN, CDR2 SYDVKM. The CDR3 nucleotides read TGTGCCAGCAGTGTCGACAGGGTTCTTAGCTACACCTTC. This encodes CASSVDRVLSYTF.

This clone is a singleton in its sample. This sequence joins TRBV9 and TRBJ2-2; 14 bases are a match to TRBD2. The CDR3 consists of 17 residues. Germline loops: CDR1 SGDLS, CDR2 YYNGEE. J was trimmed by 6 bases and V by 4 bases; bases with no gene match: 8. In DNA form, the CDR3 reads TGTGCCAGCAGCCTCCGGACTAGCGGGAGGATGGCCGGGGAGCTGTTTTTT. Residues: CASSLRTSGRMAGELFF.

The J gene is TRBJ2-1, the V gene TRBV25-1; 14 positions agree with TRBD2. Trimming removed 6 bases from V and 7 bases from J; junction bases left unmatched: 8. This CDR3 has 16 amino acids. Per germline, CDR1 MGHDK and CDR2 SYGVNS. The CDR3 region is CASRQPTSGGGNEQFF. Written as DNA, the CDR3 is TGTGCCAGCAGACAGCCGACTAGCGGGGGGGGTAATGAGCAGTTCTTC.

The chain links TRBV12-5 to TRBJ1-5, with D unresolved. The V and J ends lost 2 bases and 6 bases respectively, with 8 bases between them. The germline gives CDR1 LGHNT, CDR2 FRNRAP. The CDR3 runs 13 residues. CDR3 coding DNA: TGTGCTAGTGGTTTGACCCGGGGTCAGCCCCAGCATTTT. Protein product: CASGLTRGQPQHF.

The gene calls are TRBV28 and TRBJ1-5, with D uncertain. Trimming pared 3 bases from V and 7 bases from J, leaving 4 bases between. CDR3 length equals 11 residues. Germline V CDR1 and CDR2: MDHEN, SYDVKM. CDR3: CASSFQQPQHF. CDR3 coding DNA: TGTGCCAGCAGTTTCCAGCAGCCCCAGCATTTT.

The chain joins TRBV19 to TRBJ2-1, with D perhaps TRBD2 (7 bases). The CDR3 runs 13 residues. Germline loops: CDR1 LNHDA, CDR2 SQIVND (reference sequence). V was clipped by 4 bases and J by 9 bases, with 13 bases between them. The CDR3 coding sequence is TGTGCCAGTAGTAATTCGAGGGGGGGTGAGCAGTTCTTC. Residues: CASSNSRGGEQFF.

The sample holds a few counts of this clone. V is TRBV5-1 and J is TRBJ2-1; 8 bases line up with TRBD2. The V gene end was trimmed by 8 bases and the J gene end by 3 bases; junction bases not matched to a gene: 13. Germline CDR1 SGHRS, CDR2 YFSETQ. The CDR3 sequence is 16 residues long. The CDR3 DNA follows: TGCGCCAGTACCTCGGGCGGGGGGCTTAACTACAATGAGCAGTTCTTC. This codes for CASTSGGGLNYNEQFF.

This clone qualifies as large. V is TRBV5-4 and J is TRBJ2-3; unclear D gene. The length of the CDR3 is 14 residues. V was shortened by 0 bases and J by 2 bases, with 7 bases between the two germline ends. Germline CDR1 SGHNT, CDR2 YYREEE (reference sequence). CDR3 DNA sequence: TGTGCCAGCAGCTTGGGTCCCTACACAGATACGCAGTATTTT. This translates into CASSLGPYTDTQYF.

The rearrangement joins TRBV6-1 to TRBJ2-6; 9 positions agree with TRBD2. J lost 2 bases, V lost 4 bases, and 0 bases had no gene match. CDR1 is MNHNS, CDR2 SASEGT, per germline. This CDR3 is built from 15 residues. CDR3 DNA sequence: TGTGCCAGCAGTGCTAGCGGGACTGGGGCCAACGTCCTGACTTTC. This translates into CASSASGTGANVLTF.

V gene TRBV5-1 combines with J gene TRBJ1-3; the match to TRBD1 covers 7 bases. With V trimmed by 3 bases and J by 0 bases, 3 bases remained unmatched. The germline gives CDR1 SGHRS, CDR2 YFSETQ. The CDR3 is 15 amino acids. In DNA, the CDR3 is TGCGCCAGCAGCTCGGGACAGAACTCTGGAAACACCATATATTTT. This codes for CASSSGQNSGNTIYF.

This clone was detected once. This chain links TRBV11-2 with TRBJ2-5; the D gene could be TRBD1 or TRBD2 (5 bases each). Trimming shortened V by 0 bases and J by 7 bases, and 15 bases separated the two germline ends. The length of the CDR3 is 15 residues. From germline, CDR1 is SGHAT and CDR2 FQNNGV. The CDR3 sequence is CASSLESKGSGTQYF. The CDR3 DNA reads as TGTGCCAGCAGCTTAGAAAGTAAGGGGAGCGGGACCCAGTACTTC.

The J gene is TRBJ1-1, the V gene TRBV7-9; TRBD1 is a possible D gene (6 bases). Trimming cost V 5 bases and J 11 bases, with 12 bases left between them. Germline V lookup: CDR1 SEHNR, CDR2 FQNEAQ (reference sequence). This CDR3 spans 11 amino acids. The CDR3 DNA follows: TGTGCCAGCAGCCCGGGGGGCCGGGCTTTCTTT. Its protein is CASSPGGRAFF.

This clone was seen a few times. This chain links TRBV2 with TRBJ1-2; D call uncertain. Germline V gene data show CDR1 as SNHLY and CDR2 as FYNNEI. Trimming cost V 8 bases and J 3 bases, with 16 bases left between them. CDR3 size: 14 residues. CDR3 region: CASSAFLGHYGYTF. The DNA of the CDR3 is TGTGCCAGCTCGGCTTTCCTCGGCCACTATGGCTACACCTTC.

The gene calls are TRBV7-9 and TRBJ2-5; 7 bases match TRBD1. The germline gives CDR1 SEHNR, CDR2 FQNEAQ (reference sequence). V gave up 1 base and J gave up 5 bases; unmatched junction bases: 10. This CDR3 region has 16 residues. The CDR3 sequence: CASSLVGQELHETQYF. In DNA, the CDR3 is TGTGCCAGCAGCTTAGTAGGACAGGAGTTACACGAGACCCAGTACTTC.

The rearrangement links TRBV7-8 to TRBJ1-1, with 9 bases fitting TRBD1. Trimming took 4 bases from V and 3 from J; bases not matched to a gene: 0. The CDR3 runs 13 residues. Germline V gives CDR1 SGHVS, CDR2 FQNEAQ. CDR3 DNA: TGTGCCAGCAGCTGGACAGGGGACACTGAAGCTTTCTTT. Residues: CASSWTGDTEAFF.

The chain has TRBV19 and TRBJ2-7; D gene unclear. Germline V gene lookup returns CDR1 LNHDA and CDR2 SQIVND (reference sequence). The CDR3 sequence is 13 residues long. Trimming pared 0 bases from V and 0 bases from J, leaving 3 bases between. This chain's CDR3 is CASSIDDSYEQYF. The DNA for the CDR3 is TGTGCCAGTAGTATAGATGACTCCTACGAGCAGTACTTC.

CDR3: CASSLVGNEKLFF. The CDR3 DNA is TGTGCCAGCAGCTTGGTGGGGAATGAAAAACTGTTTTTT. The rearrangement links TRBV7-9 to TRBJ1-4; no firm D call. The CDR3 runs to 13 residues. Germline loops: CDR1 SEHNR, CDR2 FQNEAQ (reference sequence). Trimming stripped 3 bases from V and 5 bases from J, with 7 bases between.

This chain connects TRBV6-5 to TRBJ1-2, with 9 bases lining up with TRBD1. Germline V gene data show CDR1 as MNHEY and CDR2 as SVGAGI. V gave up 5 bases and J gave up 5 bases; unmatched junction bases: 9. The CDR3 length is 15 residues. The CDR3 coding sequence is TGTGCCAGCAGTGCCGGGACAGGGAGTCCTTATGGCTACACCTTC. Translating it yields CASSAGTGSPYGYTF.

The CDR3 DNA sequence: TGCGCCAGCAGCTTGCAAGCGTCTAGCTCCTACAATGAGCAGTTCTTC. This encodes CASSLQASSSYNEQFF. The chain employs TRBV5-1 and TRBJ2-1; D is uncertain. Trimming took 1 base from V and 0 from J, leaving 11 bases between them. In germline, CDR1 is SGHRS, CDR2 YFSETQ. This CDR3 has 16 residues.

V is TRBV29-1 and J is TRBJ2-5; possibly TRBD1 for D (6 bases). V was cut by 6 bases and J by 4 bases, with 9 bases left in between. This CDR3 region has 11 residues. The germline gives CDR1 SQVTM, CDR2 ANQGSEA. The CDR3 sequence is CSVGAVETQYF. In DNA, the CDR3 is TGCAGCGTGGGGGCCGTAGAGACCCAGTACTTC. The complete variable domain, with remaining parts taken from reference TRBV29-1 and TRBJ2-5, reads SAVISQKPSRDICQRGTSLTIQCQVDSQVTMMFWYRQQPGQSLTLIATANQGSEATYESGFVIDKFPISRPNLTFSTLTVSNMSPEDSSIYLCSVGAVETQYFGPGTRLLVL.